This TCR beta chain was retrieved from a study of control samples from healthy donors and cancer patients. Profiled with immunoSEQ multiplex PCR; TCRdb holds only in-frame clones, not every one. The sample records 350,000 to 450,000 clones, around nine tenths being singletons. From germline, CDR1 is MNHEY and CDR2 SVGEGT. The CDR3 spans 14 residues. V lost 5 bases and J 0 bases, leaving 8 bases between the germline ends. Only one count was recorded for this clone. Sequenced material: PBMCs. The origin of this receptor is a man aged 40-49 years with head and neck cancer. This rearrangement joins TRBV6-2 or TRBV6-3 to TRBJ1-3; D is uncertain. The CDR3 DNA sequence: TGTGCCAGCAGTGAGGGCGGCTCTGGAAACACCATATATTTT. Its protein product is CASSEGGSGNTIYF.